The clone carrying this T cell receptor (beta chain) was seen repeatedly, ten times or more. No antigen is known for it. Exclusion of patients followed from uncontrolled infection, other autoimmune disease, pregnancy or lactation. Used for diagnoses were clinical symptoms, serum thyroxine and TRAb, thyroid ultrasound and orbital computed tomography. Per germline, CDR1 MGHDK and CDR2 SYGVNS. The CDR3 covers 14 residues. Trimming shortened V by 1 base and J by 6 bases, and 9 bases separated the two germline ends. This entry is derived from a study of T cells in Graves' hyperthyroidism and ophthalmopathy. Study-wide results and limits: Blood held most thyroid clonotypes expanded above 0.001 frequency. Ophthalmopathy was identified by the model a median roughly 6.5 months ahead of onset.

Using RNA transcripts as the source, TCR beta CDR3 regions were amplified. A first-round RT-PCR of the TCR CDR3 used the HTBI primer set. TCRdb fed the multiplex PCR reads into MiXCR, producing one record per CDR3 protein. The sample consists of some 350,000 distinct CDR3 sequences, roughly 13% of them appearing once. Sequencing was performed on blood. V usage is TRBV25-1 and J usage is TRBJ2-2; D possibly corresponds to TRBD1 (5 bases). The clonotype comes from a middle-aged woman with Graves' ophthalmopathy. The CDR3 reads CASSEWQGSGELFF. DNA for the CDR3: TGTGCCAGCAGTGAATGGCAGGGATCCGGGGAGCTGTTTTTT.